The rows below give T cell receptor beta chains drawn from one sample of a study of blood T cell repertoires in COVID-19. Some clones are missing from TCRdb's copy, which holds only in-frame ones; the method was immunoSEQ multiplex PCR. There are tens of thousands of clones in the sample; roughly 88% occur only once, and 11% lies in the top ten. The sequencing sample was made of peripheral blood. The receptor set was obtained from an elderly man with acute or convalescent COVID-19. Both conserved end residues are part of each CDR3. The D gene is left open where the match is weak. Rows give clone size only sometimes, using once, few, many, or a class for an expanded clone.

clone size: few
D gene: -
V gene: TRBV19
J gene: TRBJ2-7
CDR3 DNA: TGTGCCAGTAGTATTGGCAACTCCTACGAGCAGTACTTC
CDR3 protein: CASSIGNSYEQYF

clone size: -
D gene: -
V gene: TRBV7-9
J gene: TRBJ1-1
CDR3 DNA: TGTGCCAGCAGAATGTCCGGGTCTGAAGCTTTCTTT
CDR3 protein: CASRMSGSEAFF

clone size: -
D gene: -
V gene: TRBV7-9
J gene: TRBJ1-5
CDR3 DNA: TGTGCCAGCAGCTTAGCTTCCGGGGAGAATCAGCCCCAGCATTTT
CDR3 protein: CASSLASGENQPQHF

clone size: -
D gene: -
V gene: TRBV9
J gene: TRBJ2-5
CDR3 DNA: TGTGCCAGCAGCGCCCACCGACAGGAGCCTCAAGAGACCCAGTACTTC
CDR3 protein: CASSAHRQEPQETQYF

clone size: few
D gene: TRBD1
V gene: TRBV19
J gene: TRBJ2-3
CDR3 DNA: TGTGCCAGTAGTATCGGGACAGGGGGTATCACAGATACGCAGTATTTT
CDR3 protein: CASSIGTGGITDTQYF

clone size: -
D gene: -
V gene: TRBV7-9
J gene: TRBJ1-1
CDR3 DNA: TGTGCCAGCAGCTTGTCCAGGTCTGAAGCTTTCTTT
CDR3 protein: CASSLSRSEAFF

clone size: -
D gene: TRBD2
V gene: TRBV5-1
J gene: TRBJ2-1
CDR3 DNA: TGCGCCAGCAGCACGACTACCTCGGGAGGTCGGAGTGAGCAGTTCTTC
CDR3 protein: CASSTTTSGGRSEQFF

clone size: -
D gene: -
V gene: TRBV3-1/TRBV3-2
J gene: TRBJ2-1
CDR3 DNA: TGTGCCAGCAGCCGTACTACTAGCAGGGACGGTGAGCAGTTCTTC
CDR3 protein: CASSRTTSRDGEQFF

clone size: once
D gene: TRBD1
V gene: TRBV5-4
J gene: TRBJ2-7
CDR3 DNA: TGTGCCAGCAGCTTGGCCGGGACAGGGGTCTACGAGCAGTACTTC
CDR3 protein: CASSLAGTGVYEQYF

clone size: -
D gene: TRBD2
V gene: TRBV6-2/TRBV6-3
J gene: TRBJ2-7
CDR3 DNA: TGTGCCAGCAGTTTTCGGGCTAGCGGGGGACCCTACGAGCAGTACTTC
CDR3 protein: CASSFRASGGPYEQYF

clone size: -
D gene: TRBD2
V gene: TRBV7-8
J gene: TRBJ2-5
CDR3 DNA: TGTGCCAGCAGCTCCCTAGCGGTTTGGACCCAGTACTTC
CDR3 protein: CASSSLAVWTQYF

clone size: -
D gene: -
V gene: TRBV19
J gene: TRBJ1-4
CDR3 DNA: TGTGCCAGTAGTATGGGGGGACTGAATGAAAAACTGTTTTTT
CDR3 protein: CASSMGGLNEKLFF

clone size: -
D gene: TRBD1
V gene: TRBV7-3
J gene: TRBJ2-7
CDR3 DNA: TGTGCCAGCAGCTTGACAGGGGGCTACAGCGAGCAGTACTTC
CDR3 protein: CASSLTGGYSEQYF

clone size: -
D gene: TRBD1
V gene: TRBV5-6
J gene: TRBJ2-5
CDR3 DNA: TGTGCCAGCAGCTTACGGACAGGGGGCTTTGAGACCCAGTACTTC
CDR3 protein: CASSLRTGGFETQYF

clone size: -
D gene: -
V gene: TRBV4-3
J gene: TRBJ1-2
CDR3 DNA: TGCGCCAGCAGCCAAGATGGAGGCCCCACTGGCTACACCTTC
CDR3 protein: CASSQDGGPTGYTF

clone size: -
D gene: TRBD1
V gene: TRBV6-5
J gene: TRBJ2-7
CDR3 DNA: TGTGCCAGTAAACCGGGACAGGGTGGTCGCGAGCAGTACTTC
CDR3 protein: CASKPGQGGREQYF

clone size: -
D gene: TRBD1
V gene: TRBV7-2
J gene: TRBJ2-7
CDR3 DNA: TGTGCCAGCAGCTTAGTTGGACAGGCGAGCTCCTACGAGCAGTACTTC
CDR3 protein: CASSLVGQASSYEQYF

clone size: -
D gene: -
V gene: TRBV7-8
J gene: TRBJ1-6
CDR3 DNA: TGTGCCAGCAGCTTAGAAGTGGCAAGTTTATCATCACCCCTCCACTTT
CDR3 protein: CASSLEVASLSSPLHF

clone size: -
D gene: TRBD2
V gene: TRBV9
J gene: TRBJ2-6
CDR3 DNA: TGTGCCAGCAGCGACGGACTAGCGGACTCTGGGGCCAACGTCCTGACTTTC
CDR3 protein: CASSDGLADSGANVLTF

clone size: -
D gene: TRBD1
V gene: TRBV18
J gene: TRBJ2-1
CDR3 DNA: TGTGCCAGCTCACCCCCCGGGACAGGGGGCTCCTACAATGAGCAGTTCTTC
CDR3 protein: CASSPPGTGGSYNEQFF

clone size: -
D gene: -
V gene: TRBV6-2/TRBV6-3
J gene: TRBJ2-3
CDR3 DNA: TGTGCCAGCAGTTACCTTCCGGGGGGCCCCACAGATACGCAGTATTTT
CDR3 protein: CASSYLPGGPTDTQYF

clone size: -
D gene: TRBD1
V gene: TRBV19
J gene: TRBJ1-4
CDR3 DNA: TGTGCCAGTAGTATCGGGGGGACAGGGGGTGAAAAACTGTTTTTT
CDR3 protein: CASSIGGTGGEKLFF

clone size: once
D gene: TRBD1
V gene: TRBV29-1
J gene: TRBJ1-1
CDR3 DNA: TGCAGCGGGGACAGGGGGAGTACTGAAGCTTTCTTT
CDR3 protein: CSGDRGSTEAFF

clone size: -
D gene: -
V gene: TRBV27
J gene: TRBJ1-1
CDR3 DNA: TGTGCCAGCAGTTTAACCGGGCCAAGGGGTTTGAAGGAAGCTTTCTTT
CDR3 protein: CASSLTGPRGLKEAFF

clone size: -
D gene: -
V gene: TRBV10-3
J gene: TRBJ1-5
CDR3 DNA: TGTGCCATCAGTGAGTCCAGGGGCGCGAACAATCAGCCCCAGCATTTT
CDR3 protein: CAISESRGANNQPQHF

clone size: once
D gene: -
V gene: TRBV5-5
J gene: TRBJ1-4
CDR3 DNA: TGTGCCAGCAGCTTGGCCGGTGGTGCCGATGAAAAACTGTTTTTT
CDR3 protein: CASSLAGGADEKLFF

clone size: -
D gene: TRBD2
V gene: TRBV25-1
J gene: TRBJ2-2
CDR3 DNA: TGTGCCAGCAGGGAGTCTAGCGGGGACACCGGGGAGCTGTTTTTT
CDR3 protein: CASRESSGDTGELFF

clone size: -
D gene: TRBD1
V gene: TRBV30
J gene: TRBJ2-7
CDR3 DNA: TGTGCCTGGATCCGGGACAGATCCTACGAGCAGTACTTC
CDR3 protein: CAWIRDRSYEQYF

clone size: once
D gene: -
V gene: TRBV28
J gene: TRBJ1-3
CDR3 DNA: TGTGCCAGCAGCCCCCAGGGTAAACAGTCTGGAAACACCATATATTTT
CDR3 protein: CASSPQGKQSGNTIYF

clone size: -
D gene: -
V gene: TRBV7-2
J gene: TRBJ2-5
CDR3 DNA: TGTGCCAGCAGCCGCCCTCGGAGCGGGGAGACCCAGTACTTC
CDR3 protein: CASSRPRSGETQYF

clone size: -
D gene: -
V gene: TRBV7-2
J gene: TRBJ2-4
CDR3 DNA: TGTGCCAGCAGCTCTGGCCCTCAGAACATTCAGTACTTC
CDR3 protein: CASSSGPQNIQYF

clone size: -
D gene: TRBD1
V gene: TRBV6-2/TRBV6-3
J gene: TRBJ2-7
CDR3 DNA: TGTGCCAGCAGTTTTCCTCAGGGGGCTAGGCACGAGCAGTACTTC
CDR3 protein: CASSFPQGARHEQYF